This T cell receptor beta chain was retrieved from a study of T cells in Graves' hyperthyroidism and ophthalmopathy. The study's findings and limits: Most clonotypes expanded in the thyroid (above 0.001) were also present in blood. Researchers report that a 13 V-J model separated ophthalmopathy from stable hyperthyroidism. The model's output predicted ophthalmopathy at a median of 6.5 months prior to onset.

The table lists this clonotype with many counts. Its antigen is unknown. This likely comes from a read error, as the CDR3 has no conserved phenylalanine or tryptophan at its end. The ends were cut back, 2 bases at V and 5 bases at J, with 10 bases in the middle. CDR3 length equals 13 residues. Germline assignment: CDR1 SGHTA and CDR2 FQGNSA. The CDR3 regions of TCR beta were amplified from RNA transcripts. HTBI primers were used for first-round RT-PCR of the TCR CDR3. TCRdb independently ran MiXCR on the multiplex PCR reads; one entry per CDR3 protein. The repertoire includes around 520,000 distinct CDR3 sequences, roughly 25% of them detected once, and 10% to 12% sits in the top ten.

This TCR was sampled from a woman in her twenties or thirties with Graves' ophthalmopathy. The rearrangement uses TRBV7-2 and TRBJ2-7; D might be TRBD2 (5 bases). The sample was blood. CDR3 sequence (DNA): TGTGCCAGCAGCTTAAGCGGTGTTAACGAGCAGTACCTC. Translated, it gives CASSLSGVNEQYL.